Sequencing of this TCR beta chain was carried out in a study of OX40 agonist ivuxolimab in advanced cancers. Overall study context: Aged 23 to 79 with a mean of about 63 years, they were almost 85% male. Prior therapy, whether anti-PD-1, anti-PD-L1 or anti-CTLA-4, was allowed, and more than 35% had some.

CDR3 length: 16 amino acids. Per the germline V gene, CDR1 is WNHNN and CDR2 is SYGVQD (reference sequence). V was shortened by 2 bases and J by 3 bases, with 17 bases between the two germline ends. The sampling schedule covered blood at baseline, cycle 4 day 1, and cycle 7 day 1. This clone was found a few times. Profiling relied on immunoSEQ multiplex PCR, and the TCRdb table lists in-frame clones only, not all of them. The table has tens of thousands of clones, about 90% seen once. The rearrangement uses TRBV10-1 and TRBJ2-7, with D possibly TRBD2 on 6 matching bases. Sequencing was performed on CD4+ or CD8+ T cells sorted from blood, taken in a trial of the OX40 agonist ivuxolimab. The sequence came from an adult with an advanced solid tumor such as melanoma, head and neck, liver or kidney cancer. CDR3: CASSEDTQRADYEQYF. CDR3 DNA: TGCGCCAGCAGTGAGGATACACAGCGGGCGGACTACGAGCAGTACTTC.